What follows are 8 T cell receptor beta chains derived from one specimen sequenced in a study of Tregs in tolerant kidney transplant recipients. This table comes from immunoSEQ multiplex PCR, and its TCRdb copy is limited to in-frame clones, with some not included. The table lists under 20,000 clones, 65% to 90% of them singletons, with 2% to 2.5% in the top ten. The sample was Tregs from blood. The source is a human donor in good health.

The CDR3 sequence is CASSSPGTGLAFF. CDR3 in DNA: TGTGCCAGCAGTTCCCCAGGGACAGGACTAGCTTTCTTT. The rearrangement joins TRBV6-6 to TRBJ1-1; 8 nucleotides line up with TRBD1. Germline assignment: CDR1 MNHNY and CDR2 SVGAGI (reference sequence). The CDR3 loop spans 13 amino acids. The V and J ends lost 4 bases and 10 bases, in that order; junction bases with no gene match: 8.

J is TRBJ2-2 and V is TRBV10-3; D might be TRBD1 (5 bases). V lost 2 bases and J 1 base, leaving 11 bases between the germline ends. CDR1 and CDR2 from the germline V gene are ENHRY and SYGVKD. CDR3 length equals 16 residues. The CDR3 is CAISEKGLMNTGELFF. The CDR3 DNA reads as TGTGCCATCAGTGAGAAGGGGTTAATGAACACCGGGGAGCTGTTTTTT.

This clone was counted between two and nine times. The V and J genes are TRBV6-5 and TRBJ2-2; D gene ambiguous. Germline loops: CDR1 MNHEY, CDR2 SVGAGI. The length of the CDR3 is 14 residues. V lost 9 bases and J 4 bases, leaving 15 bases between the germline ends. The CDR3 protein is CASSLSYGTGELFF. As DNA, the CDR3 is TGTGCCAGTTCCCTTAGCTATGGCACCGGGGAGCTGTTTTTT.

The table lists this clone with a few counts. The chain carries TRBV29-1 and TRBJ1-1, with 8 nucleotides matching TRBD1. Per germline, CDR1 SQVTM and CDR2 ANQGSEA. Trimming cost V 3 bases and J 0 bases; bases outside gene matches: 3. The CDR3 covers 14 residues. CDR3 amino acids: CSVEHRGMNTEAFF. The CDR3 DNA sequence: TGCAGCGTTGAGCACAGGGGGATGAACACTGAAGCTTTCTTT.

The J gene is TRBJ2-1, the V gene TRBV27, with 9 bases that match TRBD2. This CDR3 region has 16 residues. CDR1 is MNHEY, CDR2 SMNVEV, per germline (reference sequence). V was clipped by 2 bases and J by 10 bases; unmatched bases: 12. CDR3 in DNA: TGTGCCAGCAGTTTAAGGTGGGCGGGAGGGGCAGTGGAGCAGTTCTTC. Protein: CASSLRWAGGAVEQFF.

V usage is TRBV5-4 and J usage is TRBJ2-2, with D hard to call. V was trimmed by 0 bases and J by 1 base, leaving 4 bases between them. CDR3 size: 14 residues. The germline gives CDR1 SGHNT, CDR2 YYREEE (reference sequence). The CDR3 is CASSLAGNTGELFF. The CDR3 DNA follows: TGTGCCAGCAGCTTGGCCGGGAACACCGGGGAGCTGTTTTTT.

The chain joins TRBV18 to TRBJ1-5; D call uncertain. Germline CDR1 is KGHSH and CDR2 is LQKENI. The V and J ends lost 5 bases and 4 bases respectively, with 9 bases between them. The CDR3 consists of 13 residues. Written as DNA, the CDR3 is TGTGCCAGCTCATCTACGATAAATCAGCCCCAGCATTTT. Translated, it gives CASSSTINQPQHF. The whole variable domain, remainder taken from reference TRBV18 and TRBJ1-5, is NAGVMQNPRHLVRRRGQEARLRCSPMKGHSHVYWYRQLPEEGLKFMVYLQKENIIDESGMPKERFSAEFPKEGPSILRIQQVVRGDSAAYFCASSSTINQPQHFGDGTRLSIL.

The gene calls are TRBV10-3 and TRBJ2-2, with D possibly TRBD2 on 6 matching bases. Looked up from germline, CDR1 is ENHRY and CDR2 is SYGVKD. The CDR3 has 15 amino acids. V lost 8 bases and J lost 7, with 20 bases in between. In DNA form, the CDR3 reads TGTGCCATCGGTCCAGGCCCTCAGGAGGGCGGGGAGCTGTTTTTT. It yields the protein CAIGPGPQEGGELFF.